The 27 T cell receptor beta chains presented below share a single source sample, sequenced in a study of PD-L1 blockade in urothelial cancer (dated by TCRdb to about 2017). Receptors were amplified or captured by the immunoSEQ multiplex PCR assay. The source is immuneACCESS, and TCRdb retained only in-frame sequences with V and J called. Part of the clones is not carried over; for the studies checked, unresolved V genes explain less than half of this, and the remainder is unexplained. In this sample the table shows just over 20,000 clones, 90% of which occur a single time. 16% of the sample lies in the top ten. The source was PBMCs, collected around atezolizumab (anti-PD-L1) treatment. All receptors come from a woman in her sixties or seventies with urothelial cancer.

The J gene is TRBJ2-7, the V gene TRBV18; TRBD2 aligns across 14 bases. CDR1 KGHSH and CDR2 LQKENI come from the germline V gene. Unmatched junction bases numbered 2, after V lost 4 bases and J lost 6 bases. The CDR3 has 14 residues. The CDR3 nucleotides are TGTGCCAGCTCACAAGGGACTAGCGGGAGCGAGCAGTACTTC. This codes for CASSQGTSGSEQYF.

This chain joins TRBV2 and TRBJ2-2, with D unresolved. There are 15 residues in the CDR3. V lost 4 bases and J lost 5, with 14 bases in between. The germline CDR1 and CDR2 sequences are SNHLY and FYNNEI. The DNA for the CDR3 is TGTGCCAGCAGTGTGGCGGTCCCAAGGACCGGGGAGCTGTTTTTT. Translation gives CASSVAVPRTGELFF. Drawing the rest from reference TRBV2 and TRBJ2-2, the complete variable domain is EPEVTQTPSHQVTQMGQEVILRCVPISNHLYFYWYRQILGQKVEFLVSFYNNEISEKSEIFDDQFSVERPDGSNFTLKIRSTKLEDSAMYFCASSVAVPRTGELFFGEGSRLTVL.

The chain links TRBV4-1 to TRBJ2-7, with 13 bases identical to TRBD2. The length of the CDR3 is 15 residues. Germline V gene sequence: CDR1 MGHRA, CDR2 YSYEKL. Trimming took 5 bases from V and 3 from J; bases not matched to a gene: 4. As DNA, the CDR3 is TGCGCCAGCAGCTACAGACTAGCGGGAGGCTACGAGCAGTACTTC. Protein product: CASSYRLAGGYEQYF.

J is TRBJ2-6 and V is TRBV19; 7 bases are a match to TRBD1. The germline CDR1 and CDR2 sequences are LNHDA and SQIVND (reference sequence). The CDR3 totals 18 residues. The J segment lost 5 bases and the V segment lost 2 bases, leaving 12 bases of the junction unmatched. The CDR3 region is CASSIPGTAVLRANVLTF. The CDR3 DNA reads as TGTGCCAGTAGTATACCTGGGACAGCCGTTCTCCGGGCCAACGTCCTGACTTTC.

The J gene is TRBJ1-1, the V gene TRBV5-1; no reliable D call. Per the germline V gene, CDR1 is SGHRS and CDR2 is YFSETQ. V lost 0 bases, J lost 1 base, and 13 bases lay in between. The length of the CDR3 is 16 residues. The CDR3, as DNA: TGCGCCAGCAGCTTGGCCCGTGACACCACGAACACTGAAGCTTTCTTT. It codes for CASSLARDTTNTEAFF.

The chain employs TRBV27 and TRBJ1-3; D not resolved. This CDR3 region has 13 residues. Trimming left V 2 bases short and J 11 bases short, with 13 bases between. Germline CDR1 MNHEY, CDR2 SMNVEV (reference sequence). The CDR3 loop is CASSLRAASAIYF. CDR3 DNA sequence: TGTGCCAGCAGTTTAAGAGCAGCGAGTGCCATATATTTT.

The chain couples TRBV28 to TRBJ2-7; 9 bases agree with TRBD1. CDR3 length: 15 amino acids. After removal of 7 bases from V and 4 bases from J, the junction contained 11 bases not matched to a gene. CDR1 is MDHEN, CDR2 SYDVKM, per germline. CDR3 sequence: CASMSAGTGIYEQYF. CDR3 DNA sequence: TGTGCCAGCATGTCCGCCGGGACAGGGATTTACGAGCAGTACTTC.

CDR3 amino acids: CASSKLVEVYEQYF. In DNA, the CDR3 is TGTGCCAGCAGCAAACTCGTGGAGGTTTACGAGCAGTACTTC. The V and J genes are TRBV21-1 and TRBJ2-7; TRBD2, the D gene given by the table, was not confirmed from the DNA. TRBV21-1 is a pseudogene segment. This CDR3 region has 14 residues.

This chain connects TRBV19 to TRBJ2-7, with 10 bases matching TRBD2. Germline assignment: CDR1 LNHDA and CDR2 SQIVND (reference sequence). This CDR3 is 15 amino acids long. The trim removed 6 bases at V and 2 bases at J, leaving 7 bases unmatched. CDR3 residues: CASSLGTSGTYEQYF. DNA of the CDR3: TGTGCCAGTAGCCTGGGTACTAGCGGGACCTACGAGCAGTACTTC. The whole variable domain, filled in from reference TRBV19 and TRBJ2-7, reads DGGITQSPKYLFRKEGQNVTLSCEQNLNHDAMYWYRQDPGQGLRLIYYSQIVNDFQKGDIAEGYSVSREKKESFPLTVTSAQKNPTAFYLCASSLGTSGTYEQYFGPGTRLTVT.

This clone has more than one count but fewer than ten. The gene calls are TRBV18 and TRBJ2-1; 8 bases are a match to TRBD2. Trimming removed 1 base from V and 5 bases from J; junction bases left unmatched: 1. Germline V gene data show CDR1 as KGHSH and CDR2 as LQKENI. The CDR3 length is 14 residues. CDR3 nucleotide sequence: TGTGCCAGCTCACCACTAGCGGGGAACAATGAGCAGTTCTTC. This gives the protein CASSPLAGNNEQFF. The entire variable domain, with the rest obtained from reference TRBV18 and TRBJ2-1, is as follows: NAGVMQNPRHLVRRRGQEARLRCSPMKGHSHVYWYRQLPEEGLKFMVYLQKENIIDESGMPKERFSAEFPKEGPSILRIQQVVRGDSAAYFCASSPLAGNNEQFFGPGTRLTVL.

V is TRBV25-1 and J is TRBJ2-1; 7 bases map to TRBD1. With V trimmed by 6 bases and J by 7 bases, 12 bases remained unmatched. This CDR3 is 15 amino acids long. CDR1 is MGHDK, CDR2 SYGVNS, per germline. CDR3 coding DNA: TGTGCCAGCAGAGCCGACAGGGCTTCGTGGAATGAGCAGTTCTTC. It specifies CASRADRASWNEQFF.

This rearrangement joins TRBV28 to TRBJ2-7, with 8 bases that match TRBD2. Trimming removed 5 bases from V and 2 bases from J; junction bases left unmatched: 5. Germline lookup yields CDR1 MDHEN and CDR2 SYDVKM. The CDR3 runs to 14 residues. CDR3 amino acids: CASSRKLAAYEQYF. DNA for the CDR3: TGTGCCAGCAGTAGAAAACTAGCGGCCTACGAGCAGTACTTC.

The chain carries TRBV6-1 and TRBJ2-7; tentatively, D is TRBD2 (7 bases). This CDR3 has 13 residues. Germline assignment: CDR1 MNHNS and CDR2 SASEGT. Trimming took 9 bases from V and 5 from J, leaving 17 bases between them. DNA for the CDR3: TGTGCCAGAGGGGGGGGGAGCATTCACGAGCAGTACTTC. It yields the protein CARGGGSIHEQYF.

The rearrangement joins TRBV9 to TRBJ2-1; tentative D call: TRBD1 (6 bases). CDR1 is SGDLS and CDR2 is YYNGEE in the germline V gene. V lost 0 bases and J lost 8, with 15 bases in between. The CDR3 covers 15 residues. CDR3 amino acids: CASSVGTARSDEQFF. The DNA for the CDR3 is TGTGCCAGCAGCGTAGGGACAGCCCGAAGCGATGAGCAGTTCTTC. The full variable domain, its missing parts supplied by reference TRBV9 and TRBJ2-1, is DSGVTQTPKHLITATGQRVTLRCSPRSGDLSVYWYQQSLDQGLQFLIQYYNGEERAKGNILERFSAQQFPDLHSELNLSSLELGDSALYFCASSVGTARSDEQFFGPGTRLTVL.

The V and J genes are TRBV5-1 and TRBJ2-7, with 8 bases identical to TRBD2. The CDR3 is 15 residues long. Looked up from germline, CDR1 is SGHRS and CDR2 is YFSETQ. The V gene end was trimmed by 2 bases and the J gene end by 4 bases; junction bases not matched to a gene: 8. The CDR3 sequence: CASSFGAGGVYEQYF. The CDR3 DNA follows: TGCGCCAGCAGCTTCGGGGCGGGAGGAGTTTACGAGCAGTACTTC.

This clone has a single count. The same CDR3 can be traced to other DNA sequences in this sample. The chain combines TRBV9 with TRBJ1-4, with a weak D call TRBD1 (5 bases). V shed 0 bases and J shed 8 bases, with 14 bases lying between them. The CDR3 length is 15 residues. CDR1 is SGDLS and CDR2 is YYNGEE in the germline V gene. The CDR3 sequence is CASSVEGTGGEKLFF. The CDR3 DNA follows: TGTGCCAGCAGCGTAGAAGGGACGGGGGGGGAAAAACTGTTTTTT.

The chain uses TRBV29-1 and TRBJ1-2; D not certain. Germline V gene sequence: CDR1 SQVTM, CDR2 ANQGSEA. Trimming took 6 bases from V and 5 from J, leaving 16 bases between them. This CDR3 comprises 13 residues. The DNA for the CDR3 is TGCAGCGTGGGTGGAGTAGTGGCTTATGGCTACACCTTC. It codes for CSVGGVVAYGYTF.

The V and J genes are TRBV29-1 and TRBJ1-1, with 8 bases that match TRBD1. The J segment lost 2 bases and the V segment lost 6 bases, leaving 8 bases of the junction unmatched. The CDR3 is 14 residues long. Germline V lookup: CDR1 SQVTM, CDR2 ANQGSEA. This CDR3 reads CSVDGTGDNTEAFF. In DNA, the CDR3 is TGCAGCGTAGACGGGACAGGAGACAACACTGAAGCTTTCTTT.

V and J are TRBV5-8 and TRBJ1-2; D perhaps matches TRBD1 (6 bases). Germline V gene sequence: CDR1 SGHTS, CDR2 YDEGEE. Trimming cost V 0 bases and J 8 bases, with 11 bases left between them. This CDR3 region has 13 residues. The CDR3 here is CASSLDNRDGYTF. The CDR3 region has the DNA TGTGCCAGCAGCTTGGACAACAGGGACGGCTACACCTTC.

This clone occurred once. The V gene is TRBV7-9, the J gene TRBJ2-1; D unclear. The CDR3 has 13 amino acids. Trimming left V 5 bases short and J 16 bases short, with 21 bases between. CDR1 SEHNR and CDR2 FQNEAQ come from the germline V gene (reference sequence). This CDR3 is CASSGDLSGKFFF. The CDR3 DNA is TGTGCCAGCAGCGGAGACCTATCCGGAAAGTTTTTCTTC.

V gene TRBV4-1 combines with J gene TRBJ1-3; the D is unclear. CDR3 length: 16 amino acids. Germline values: CDR1 MGHRA, CDR2 YSYEKL. V was shortened by 1 base and J by 0 bases, with 10 bases between the two germline ends. CDR3: CASSQVPKSSGNTIYF. In DNA form, the CDR3 reads TGCGCCAGCAGCCAAGTGCCCAAGAGCTCTGGAAACACCATATATTTT.

This chain joins TRBV6-1 and TRBJ2-7; D perhaps matches TRBD1 (6 bases). Trimming left V 6 bases short and J 0 bases short, with 9 bases between. Per the germline V gene, CDR1 is MNHNS and CDR2 is SASEGT. The CDR3 runs 13 residues. This CDR3 is CASRTTGSYEQYF. CDR3 bases: TGTGCCAGCAGGACGACAGGCTCCTACGAGCAGTACTTC.

The V call is TRBV2, the J call TRBJ2-1; TRBD2 agrees at 13 bases. CDR3 length equals 15 residues. Per the germline V gene, CDR1 is SNHLY and CDR2 is FYNNEI. Trimming cost V 5 bases and J 7 bases; bases outside gene matches: 5. DNA for the CDR3: TGTGCCAGCAGTACTAGCGGGAGGGCCGGGAATGAGCAGTTCTTC. Residues: CASSTSGRAGNEQFF.

The chain recombines TRBV11-3 with TRBJ2-2; 8 positions agree with TRBD2. Germline CDR1 reads SGHNT; CDR2 reads YENEEA. This CDR3 has 15 amino acids. J gave up 4 bases and V 4 bases, and 5 bases lay outside the gene matches. DNA for the CDR3: TGTGCCAGCAGCTCACTGACTAGCGCCACCGGGGAGCTGTTTTTT. Translated: CASSSLTSATGELFF.

The V gene is TRBV18, the J gene TRBJ2-5; 10 bases match TRBD1. Germline V gene sequence: CDR1 KGHSH, CDR2 LQKENI. The trim removed 0 bases at V and 5 bases at J, leaving 3 bases unmatched. The CDR3 runs 15 residues. CDR3 protein: CASSPPGQGSETQYF. CDR3 sequence (DNA): TGTGCCAGCTCACCACCGGGACAGGGGTCGGAGACCCAGTACTTC.

This chain connects TRBV5-1 to TRBJ2-7, with 10 bases aligning to TRBD1. The germline CDR1 and CDR2 sequences are SGHRS and YFSETQ. V lost 4 bases to trimming and J lost 2 bases; unmatched junction nucleotides: 6. CDR3 length: 15 residues. The CDR3 loop reads CASSQGTGDPYEQYF. The CDR3, as DNA: TGCGCCAGCAGCCAAGGGACAGGGGACCCCTACGAGCAGTACTTC.

V usage is TRBV6-5 and J usage is TRBJ2-3; TRBD1 matches 9 bases. Germline V gene lookup returns CDR1 MNHEY and CDR2 SVGAGI. V was pared by 6 bases and J by 2 bases, with 6 bases of the junction left unmatched. The CDR3 extends over 15 amino acids. The CDR3 protein is CASRPQGATTDTQYF. The CDR3 DNA sequence: TGTGCCAGCAGGCCACAGGGGGCCACCACAGATACGCAGTATTTT.